The T cell receptor (beta chain) described here comes from a study of response to subunit inactivated influenza vaccine. Whole-study findings and limits: The study's authors posited that every seasonal influenza vaccination enlists few new T cells.

TCRdb recomputed calls from the RT-PCR reads with MiXCR, one row per CDR3 protein. Among fewer than 600,000 distinct CDR3 sequences listed, 6.5% to 8% were seen once. In regard to this clonotype: Antigen: not known.

The germline CDR1 and CDR2 sequences are DFQATT and SNEGSKA (reference sequence). Trimming cost V 1 base and J 5 bases; bases outside gene matches: 5. This CDR3 has 13 amino acids. The V call is TRBV20-1, the J call TRBJ2-7, with 7 bases fitting TRBD1. This receptor was obtained from a man between 50 and 75 years old who received an inactivated influenza vaccine. This specimen was PBMCs from blood, taken roughly 24 months after vaccination. CDR3 region: CSARAPGGHEQYF. The CDR3 coding sequence is TGCAGTGCTAGAGCCCCAGGGGGTCACGAGCAGTACTTC.